These T cell receptor beta chains were read from a single sample in a study of T cell changes during pregnancy in multiple sclerosis. The assay was immunoSEQ multiplex PCR, and TCRdb's table has in-frame clones only and misses some. The sample has over 60,000 clones, around 90% seen once; the top ten hold 0.29%. This specimen consisted of CD4+ T cells from peripheral blood mononuclear cells, obtained in the third trimester of pregnancy. All receptors derive from a female donor in good health, enrolled as a control in a pregnancy study. Both conserved end residues are part of each CDR3. A D gene is named only where the DNA matches it firmly. Rows may omit the clone size; those that give it use once, few, many or a size class.

CDR3nt	CDR3aa	v_gene	j_gene	d_gene	abundance
TGTGCCAGCAGCTCAAGGACAGCCCGACGAAACACCATATATTTT	CASSSRTARRNTIYF	TRBV11-2	TRBJ1-3	-	-
TGTGCCACGAGCGGGGACTCCTACAATGAGCAGTTCTTC	CATSGDSYNEQFF	TRBV10-3	TRBJ2-1	TRBD2	-
TGTGCCAGCAGTGCCAGTTACCGGAACACTGAAGCTTTCTTT	CASSASYRNTEAFF	TRBV6-4	TRBJ1-1	-	-
TGTGCCAGCAGTGAGAAGCGGTTCACGGGGAGGTCGGCCTATGGCTACACCTTC	CASSEKRFTGRSAYGYTF	TRBV2	TRBJ1-2	-	-
TGTGCCAGCAGGGGGACTAGCGGGGGGGCGGGTAATGAGCAGTTCTTC	CASRGTSGGAGNEQFF	TRBV25-1	TRBJ2-1	TRBD2	-
TGCGCCAGCAGCCCACTCTATGGCTACACCTTC	CASSPLYGYTF	TRBV23-1	TRBJ1-2	-	-
TGTGCCAGCAGCCCCTCGGGTTACGAGCAGTACTTC	CASSPSGYEQYF	TRBV11-2	TRBJ2-7	-	-
TGTGCCAGCAGCTTAGACGCAGGGAGGGATTCACCCCTCCACTTT	CASSLDAGRDSPLHF	TRBV7-2	TRBJ1-6	-	-
TGTGCCAGCAGTGAACCCCCTGCGGCCTCTGGAAACACCATATATTTT	CASSEPPAASGNTIYF	TRBV6-4	TRBJ1-3	-	-
TGTGCCAGCACCCTTGGTGGAGGGAACACTGAAGCTTTCTTT	CASTLGGGNTEAFF	TRBV27	TRBJ1-1	-	-
TGTGGCCCGGGCACCGGGGAGCTGTTTTTT	CGPGTGELFF	TRBV6-5	TRBJ2-2	-	once
TGTGCCAGCAGCAAAGGGTTGACAGAAAATCAGCCCCAGCATTTT	CASSKGLTENQPQHF	TRBV21-1	TRBJ1-5	-	-
TGCGCCAGCAGCTTTTCCGGGGACAATTACAATGAGCAGTTCTTC	CASSFSGDNYNEQFF	TRBV5-1	TRBJ2-1	-	-
TGTGCTATTAATGGACAGGGAGGGGCTGAAGCTTTCTTT	CAINGQGGAEAFF	TRBV10-3	TRBJ1-1	TRBD1	once
TGTGCCTGGAGACCACAGGGGTTCTATGGCTACACCTTC	CAWRPQGFYGYTF	TRBV30	TRBJ1-2	TRBD1	-
TGCAGCGCCGCCCTCGGAGATACGCAGTATTTT	CSAALGDTQYF	TRBV29-1	TRBJ2-3	-	-
TGCAGCGTTGGGGAGCAAGAGACCCAGTACTTC	CSVGEQETQYF	TRBV29-1	TRBJ2-5	-	-
TGTGCCTGGGGACTAGCGGGGGCCCCTGAAGGGCAGTACTTC	CAWGLAGAPEGQYF	TRBV30	TRBJ2-7	TRBD2	-
TGTGCCAGCAGCGTTAACAGCAAACCCCGAGTCTCCTATGGCTACACCTTC	CASSVNSKPRVSYGYTF	TRBV9	TRBJ1-2	-	-
TGTGCCAGCAGCTTAGTACTAGCTTTAGAGACCCAGTACTTC	CASSLVLALETQYF	TRBV11-3	TRBJ2-5	-	-
TGCGCCAGCAGCCAACCATCTACCGGGACTAGCGGGGGCGATGAGCAGTTCTTC	CASSQPSTGTSGGDEQFF	TRBV4-3	TRBJ2-1	TRBD2	-
TGTGCCAGCTCCGCAGGGAACACTGAAGCTTTCTTT	CASSAGNTEAFF	TRBV18	TRBJ1-1	-	-
TGTGCCAGCAGCACCCCCAAAGGAGGGGGCGCATTCGGGGAGCTGTTTTTT	CASSTPKGGGAFGELFF	TRBV9	TRBJ2-2	-	-
TGTGCCTGGAGATCCGGGACAGGGGGAGTCCAAGAGACCCAGTACTTC	CAWRSGTGGVQETQYF	TRBV30	TRBJ2-5	TRBD1	-
TGTGCCAGCAGCTTAGTCCGCCAGGGGAGCCAGGGCTACACCTTC	CASSLVRQGSQGYTF	TRBV7-2	TRBJ1-2	-	-
TGTGCCAGCAGTTACTCGGGCAGTCTAAACTATGGCTACACCTTC	CASSYSGSLNYGYTF	TRBV6-5	TRBJ1-2	-	-
TGTGCCAGCAGCTTTTCCCAGCGGGGTGAGCAGTTCTTC	CASSFSQRGEQFF	TRBV7-3	TRBJ2-1	TRBD2	-
TGTGCCAGCAGCTCCTCACTAGCGGGGGGGCCCTACGGGGAGCTGTTTTTT	CASSSSLAGGPYGELFF	TRBV5-6	TRBJ2-2	TRBD2	-
TGTGCCAGCAGCCCCTACCCAGGCACAGGGCCCAATCAGCCCCAGCATTTT	CASSPYPGTGPNQPQHF	TRBV9	TRBJ1-5	-	-
TGTGCCAGCAGCTCGATTCAGAATCAGCCCCAGCATTTT	CASSSIQNQPQHF	TRBV7-3	TRBJ1-5	-	-
TGTGCCAGCAGCACCGCCGACAGGGGGGGAGAGCAGTACTTC	CASSTADRGGEQYF	TRBV7-2	TRBJ2-7	TRBD1	once
TGTGCCAGCAGTGAAGCCCGAGGGTCACCCCTCCACTTT	CASSEARGSPLHF	TRBV6-1	TRBJ1-6	-	-
TGTGCCAGCTCACCCCGACAGGCCACCGACTACGAGCAGTACTTC	CASSPRQATDYEQYF	TRBV18	TRBJ2-7	-	once
TGTGCCAGCAGCTTAGCACTGGGACAGTCCTATGGCTACACCTTC	CASSLALGQSYGYTF	TRBV7-9	TRBJ1-2	TRBD1	-
TGCGCCAGCAGTGTGATGACAGGGCGCCATTTCTACGAGCAGTACTTC	CASSVMTGRHFYEQYF	TRBV10-1	TRBJ2-7	TRBD1	-
TGTGCCAGCAGTGACTCTGACAGGGGGGGGGCCAACGTCCTGACTTTC	CASSDSDRGGANVLTF	TRBV6-4	TRBJ2-6	TRBD1	once
TGTGCCATCAGCCCCGACAGTTCTAATTCACCCCTCCACTTT	CAISPDSSNSPLHF	TRBV10-3	TRBJ1-6	-	-
TGTGCCAGCAGCTTAGCCAACAGGGGGCCTGTCTATGGCTACACCTTC	CASSLANRGPVYGYTF	TRBV7-2	TRBJ1-2	TRBD1	-